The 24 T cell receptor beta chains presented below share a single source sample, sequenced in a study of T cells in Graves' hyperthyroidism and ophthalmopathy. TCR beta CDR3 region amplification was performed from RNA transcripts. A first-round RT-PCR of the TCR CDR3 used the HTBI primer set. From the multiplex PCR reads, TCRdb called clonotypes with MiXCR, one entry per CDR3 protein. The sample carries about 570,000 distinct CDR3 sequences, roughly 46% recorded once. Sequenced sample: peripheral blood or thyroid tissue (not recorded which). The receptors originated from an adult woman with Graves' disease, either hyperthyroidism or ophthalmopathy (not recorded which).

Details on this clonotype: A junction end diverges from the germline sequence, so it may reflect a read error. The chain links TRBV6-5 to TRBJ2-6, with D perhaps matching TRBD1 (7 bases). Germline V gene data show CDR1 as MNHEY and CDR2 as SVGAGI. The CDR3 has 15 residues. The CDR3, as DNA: TGTGCCAGCAGTTACTCGGCGGGGACCCGGGACAGTAAAGCTTTC. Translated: CASSYSAGTRDSKAF.

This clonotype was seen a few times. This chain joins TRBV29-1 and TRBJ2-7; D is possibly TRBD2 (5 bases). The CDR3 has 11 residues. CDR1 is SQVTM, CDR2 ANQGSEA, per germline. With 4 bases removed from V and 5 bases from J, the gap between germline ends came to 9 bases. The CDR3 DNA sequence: TGCAGCGTTGCGAGGGTTGACGAGCAGTACTTC. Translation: CSVARVDEQYF.

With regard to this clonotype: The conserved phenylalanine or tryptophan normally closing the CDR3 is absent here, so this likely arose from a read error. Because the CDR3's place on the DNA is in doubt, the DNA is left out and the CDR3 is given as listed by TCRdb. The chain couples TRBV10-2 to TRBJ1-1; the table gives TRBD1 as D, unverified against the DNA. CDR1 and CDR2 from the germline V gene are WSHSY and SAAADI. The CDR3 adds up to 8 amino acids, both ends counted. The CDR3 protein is CASSEVPV.

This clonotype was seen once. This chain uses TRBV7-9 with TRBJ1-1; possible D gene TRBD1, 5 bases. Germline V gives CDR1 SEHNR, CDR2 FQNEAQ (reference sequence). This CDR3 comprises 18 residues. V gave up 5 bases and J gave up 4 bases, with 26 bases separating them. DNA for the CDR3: TGTGCCAGCAGCCATTCTTTAGGGACCGGGCAGGCGGGCACTGAAGCTTTCTTT. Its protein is CASSHSLGTGQAGTEAFF.

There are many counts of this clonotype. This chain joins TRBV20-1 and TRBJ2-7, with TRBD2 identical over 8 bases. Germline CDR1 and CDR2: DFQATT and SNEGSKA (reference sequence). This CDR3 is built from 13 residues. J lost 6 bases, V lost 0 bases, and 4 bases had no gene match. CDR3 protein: CSAREAGAGEQYF. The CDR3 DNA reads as TGCAGTGCTAGAGAAGCGGGAGCGGGCGAGCAGTACTTC.

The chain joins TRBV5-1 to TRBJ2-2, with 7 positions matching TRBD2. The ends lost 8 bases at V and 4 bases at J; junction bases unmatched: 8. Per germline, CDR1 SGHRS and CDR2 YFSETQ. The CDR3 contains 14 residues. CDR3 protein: CASTLTGGTGELFF. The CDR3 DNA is TGCGCCAGTACCCTGACGGGGGGCACCGGGGAGCTGTTTTTT.

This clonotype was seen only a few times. The CDR3 sequence is CASSLRYGYTF. CDR3 nucleotide sequence: TGTGCCAGCAGCCTAAGATATGGCTACACCTTC. The V and J genes are TRBV12-3 or TRBV12-4 and TRBJ1-2, with no clear D. V was shortened by 6 bases and J by 5 bases, with 7 bases between the two germline ends. The CDR3 extends over 11 amino acids.

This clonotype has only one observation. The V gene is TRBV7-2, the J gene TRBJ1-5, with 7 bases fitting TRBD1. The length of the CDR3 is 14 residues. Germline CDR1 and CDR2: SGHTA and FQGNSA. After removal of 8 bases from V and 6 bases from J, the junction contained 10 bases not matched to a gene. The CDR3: CASGPPTGTQPQHF. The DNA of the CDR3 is TGTGCCAGCGGCCCCCCGACAGGGACTCAGCCCCAGCATTTT.

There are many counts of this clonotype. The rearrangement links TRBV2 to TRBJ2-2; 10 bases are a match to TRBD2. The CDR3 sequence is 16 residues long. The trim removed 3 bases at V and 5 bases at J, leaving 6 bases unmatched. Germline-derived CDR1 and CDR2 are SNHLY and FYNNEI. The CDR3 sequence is CASSDRTSGITGELFF. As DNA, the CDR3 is TGTGCCAGCAGTGATAGGACTAGCGGAATAACCGGGGAGCTGTTTTTT.

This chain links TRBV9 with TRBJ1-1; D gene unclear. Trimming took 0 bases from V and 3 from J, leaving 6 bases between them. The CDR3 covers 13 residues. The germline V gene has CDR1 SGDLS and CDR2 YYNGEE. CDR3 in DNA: TGTGCCAGCAGCGTAGCCCCCCACACTGAAGCTTTCTTT. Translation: CASSVAPHTEAFF. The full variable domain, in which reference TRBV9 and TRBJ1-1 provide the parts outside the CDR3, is DSGVTQTPKHLITATGQRVTLRCSPRSGDLSVYWYQQSLDQGLQFLIQYYNGEERAKGNILERFSAQQFPDLHSELNLSSLELGDSALYFCASSVAPHTEAFFGQGTRLTVV.

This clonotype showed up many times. Here the CDR3 reads CASSLRRPNEKLFF. The CDR3 DNA reads TGTGCCAGCAGTTTAAGGAGGCCTAATGAAAAACTGTTTTTT. The chain carries TRBV27 and TRBJ1-4; D not certain. This CDR3 is 14 amino acids long. In germline, CDR1 is MNHEY, CDR2 SMNVEV (reference sequence). V shed 2 bases and J shed 3 bases, with 7 bases lying between them.

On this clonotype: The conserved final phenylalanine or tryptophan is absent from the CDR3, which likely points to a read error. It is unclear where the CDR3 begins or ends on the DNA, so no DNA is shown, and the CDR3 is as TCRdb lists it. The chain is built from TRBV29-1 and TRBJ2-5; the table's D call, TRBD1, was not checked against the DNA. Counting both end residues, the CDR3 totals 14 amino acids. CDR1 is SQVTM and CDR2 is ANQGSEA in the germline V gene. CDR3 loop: CSVGGQVGGYTFGS.

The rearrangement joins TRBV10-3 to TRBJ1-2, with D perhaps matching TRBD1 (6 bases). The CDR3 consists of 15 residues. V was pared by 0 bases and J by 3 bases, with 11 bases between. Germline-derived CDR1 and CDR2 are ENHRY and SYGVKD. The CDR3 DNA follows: TGTGCCATCAGTGAGTCCCTGGGGGGCTACTATGGCTACACCTTC. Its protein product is CAISESLGGYYGYTF.

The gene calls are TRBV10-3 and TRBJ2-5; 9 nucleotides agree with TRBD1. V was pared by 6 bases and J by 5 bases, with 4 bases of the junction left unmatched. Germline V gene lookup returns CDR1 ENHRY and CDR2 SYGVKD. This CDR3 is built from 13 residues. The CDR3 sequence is CAISGQGLETQYF. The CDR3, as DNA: TGTGCCATCAGCGGACAGGGGTTGGAGACCCAGTACTTC.

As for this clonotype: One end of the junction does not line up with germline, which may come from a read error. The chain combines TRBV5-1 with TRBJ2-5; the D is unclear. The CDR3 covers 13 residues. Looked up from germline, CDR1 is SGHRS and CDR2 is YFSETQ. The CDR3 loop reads CASSLGEQGTQYF. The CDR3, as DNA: TGCGCCAGCAGCTTGGGCGAACAAGGGACCCAGTACTTC.

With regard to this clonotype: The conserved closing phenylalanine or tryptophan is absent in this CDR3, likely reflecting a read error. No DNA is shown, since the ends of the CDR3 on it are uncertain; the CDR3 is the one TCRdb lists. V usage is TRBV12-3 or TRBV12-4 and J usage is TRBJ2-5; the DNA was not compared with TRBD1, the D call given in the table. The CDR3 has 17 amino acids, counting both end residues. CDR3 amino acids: CASLLDPRGGYGYTFGS.

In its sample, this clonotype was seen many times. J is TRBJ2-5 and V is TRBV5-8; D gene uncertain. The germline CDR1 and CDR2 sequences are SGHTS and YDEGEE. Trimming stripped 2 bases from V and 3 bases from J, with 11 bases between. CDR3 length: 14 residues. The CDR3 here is CASSFIRGEETQYF. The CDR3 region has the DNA TGTGCCAGCAGCTTTATCCGTGGGGAAGAGACCCAGTACTTC. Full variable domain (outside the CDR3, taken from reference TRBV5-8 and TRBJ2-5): EAGVTQSPTHLIKTRGQQATLRCSPISGHTSVYWYQQALGLGLQFLLWYDEGEERNRGNFPPRFSGRQFPNYSSELNVNALELEDSALYLCASSFIRGEETQYFGPGTRLLVL.

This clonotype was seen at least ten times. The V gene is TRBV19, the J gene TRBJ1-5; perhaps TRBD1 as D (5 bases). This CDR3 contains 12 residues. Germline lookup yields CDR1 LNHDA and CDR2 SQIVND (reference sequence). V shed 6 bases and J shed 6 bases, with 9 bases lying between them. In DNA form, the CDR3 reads TGTGCCAGTAGGGGACGTAGTCAGCCCCAGCATTTT. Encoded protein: CASRGRSQPQHF.

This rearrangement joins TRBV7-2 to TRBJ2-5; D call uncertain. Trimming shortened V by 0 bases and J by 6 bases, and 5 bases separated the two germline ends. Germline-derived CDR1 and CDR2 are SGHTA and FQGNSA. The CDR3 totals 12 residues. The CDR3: CASSLARKTQYF. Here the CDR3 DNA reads TGTGCCAGCAGCTTAGCTCGGAAGACCCAGTACTTC.

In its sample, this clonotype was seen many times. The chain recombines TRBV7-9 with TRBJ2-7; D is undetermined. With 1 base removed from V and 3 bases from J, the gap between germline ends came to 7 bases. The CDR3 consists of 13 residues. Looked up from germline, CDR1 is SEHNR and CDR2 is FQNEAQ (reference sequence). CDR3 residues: CASSLVPVYEQYF. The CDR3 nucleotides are TGTGCCAGCAGCTTAGTACCCGTCTACGAGCAGTACTTC.

The CDR3 DNA sequence: TGTGCCAGCAGCTTGGGGACAATCAAAGAAGAGACCCAGTACTTC. Amino acids: CASSLGTIKEETQYF. The V and J genes are TRBV7-8 and TRBJ2-5; the D gene is possibly TRBD1 (6 bases). Germline V lookup: CDR1 SGHVS, CDR2 FQNEAQ. V was cut by 3 bases and J by 3 bases, with 14 bases left in between. The CDR3 spans 15 residues.

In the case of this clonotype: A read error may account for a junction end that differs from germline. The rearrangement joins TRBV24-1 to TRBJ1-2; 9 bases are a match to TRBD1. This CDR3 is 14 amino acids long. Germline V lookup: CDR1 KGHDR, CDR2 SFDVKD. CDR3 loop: CASSRQGGGYGYTF. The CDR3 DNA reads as TGTGCCAGCAGTCGACAGGGGGGCGGCTATGGCTACACCTTC.

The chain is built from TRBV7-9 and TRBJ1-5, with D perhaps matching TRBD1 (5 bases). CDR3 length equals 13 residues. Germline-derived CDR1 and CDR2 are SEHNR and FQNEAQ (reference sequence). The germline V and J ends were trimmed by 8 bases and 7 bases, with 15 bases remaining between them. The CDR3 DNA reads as TGTGCCAGCTCTGGGGGGGTGGGCCAGCCCCAGCATTTT. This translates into CASSGGVGQPQHF. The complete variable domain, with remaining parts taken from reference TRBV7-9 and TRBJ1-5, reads DTGVSQNPRHKITKRGQNVTFRCDPISEHNRLYWYRQTLGQGPEFLTYFQNEAQLEKSRLLSDRFSAERPKGSFSTLEIQRTEQGDSAMYLCASSGGVGQPQHFGDGTRLSIL.

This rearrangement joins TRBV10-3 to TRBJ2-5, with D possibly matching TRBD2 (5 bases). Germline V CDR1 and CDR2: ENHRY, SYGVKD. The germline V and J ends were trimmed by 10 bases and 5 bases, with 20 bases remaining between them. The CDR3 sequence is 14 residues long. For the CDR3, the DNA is TGTGCCACCCTGGACTCGGGGATGATGGAGACCCAGTACTTC. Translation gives CATLDSGMMETQYF.